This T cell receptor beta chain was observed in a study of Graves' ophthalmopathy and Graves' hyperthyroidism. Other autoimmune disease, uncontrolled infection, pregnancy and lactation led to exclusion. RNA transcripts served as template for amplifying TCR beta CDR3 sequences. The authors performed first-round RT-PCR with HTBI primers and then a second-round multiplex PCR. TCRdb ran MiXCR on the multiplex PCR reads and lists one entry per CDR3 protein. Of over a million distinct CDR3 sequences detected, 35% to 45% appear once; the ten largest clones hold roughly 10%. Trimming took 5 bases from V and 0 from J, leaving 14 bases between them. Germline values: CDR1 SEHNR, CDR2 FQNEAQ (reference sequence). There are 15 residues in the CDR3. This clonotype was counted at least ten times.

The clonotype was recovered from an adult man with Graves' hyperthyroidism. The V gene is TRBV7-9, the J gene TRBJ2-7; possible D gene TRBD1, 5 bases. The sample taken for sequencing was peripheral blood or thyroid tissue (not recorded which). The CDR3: CASSHASGLSYEQYF. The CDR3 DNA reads TGTGCCAGCAGCCACGCATCAGGGCTCTCCTACGAGCAGTACTTC.